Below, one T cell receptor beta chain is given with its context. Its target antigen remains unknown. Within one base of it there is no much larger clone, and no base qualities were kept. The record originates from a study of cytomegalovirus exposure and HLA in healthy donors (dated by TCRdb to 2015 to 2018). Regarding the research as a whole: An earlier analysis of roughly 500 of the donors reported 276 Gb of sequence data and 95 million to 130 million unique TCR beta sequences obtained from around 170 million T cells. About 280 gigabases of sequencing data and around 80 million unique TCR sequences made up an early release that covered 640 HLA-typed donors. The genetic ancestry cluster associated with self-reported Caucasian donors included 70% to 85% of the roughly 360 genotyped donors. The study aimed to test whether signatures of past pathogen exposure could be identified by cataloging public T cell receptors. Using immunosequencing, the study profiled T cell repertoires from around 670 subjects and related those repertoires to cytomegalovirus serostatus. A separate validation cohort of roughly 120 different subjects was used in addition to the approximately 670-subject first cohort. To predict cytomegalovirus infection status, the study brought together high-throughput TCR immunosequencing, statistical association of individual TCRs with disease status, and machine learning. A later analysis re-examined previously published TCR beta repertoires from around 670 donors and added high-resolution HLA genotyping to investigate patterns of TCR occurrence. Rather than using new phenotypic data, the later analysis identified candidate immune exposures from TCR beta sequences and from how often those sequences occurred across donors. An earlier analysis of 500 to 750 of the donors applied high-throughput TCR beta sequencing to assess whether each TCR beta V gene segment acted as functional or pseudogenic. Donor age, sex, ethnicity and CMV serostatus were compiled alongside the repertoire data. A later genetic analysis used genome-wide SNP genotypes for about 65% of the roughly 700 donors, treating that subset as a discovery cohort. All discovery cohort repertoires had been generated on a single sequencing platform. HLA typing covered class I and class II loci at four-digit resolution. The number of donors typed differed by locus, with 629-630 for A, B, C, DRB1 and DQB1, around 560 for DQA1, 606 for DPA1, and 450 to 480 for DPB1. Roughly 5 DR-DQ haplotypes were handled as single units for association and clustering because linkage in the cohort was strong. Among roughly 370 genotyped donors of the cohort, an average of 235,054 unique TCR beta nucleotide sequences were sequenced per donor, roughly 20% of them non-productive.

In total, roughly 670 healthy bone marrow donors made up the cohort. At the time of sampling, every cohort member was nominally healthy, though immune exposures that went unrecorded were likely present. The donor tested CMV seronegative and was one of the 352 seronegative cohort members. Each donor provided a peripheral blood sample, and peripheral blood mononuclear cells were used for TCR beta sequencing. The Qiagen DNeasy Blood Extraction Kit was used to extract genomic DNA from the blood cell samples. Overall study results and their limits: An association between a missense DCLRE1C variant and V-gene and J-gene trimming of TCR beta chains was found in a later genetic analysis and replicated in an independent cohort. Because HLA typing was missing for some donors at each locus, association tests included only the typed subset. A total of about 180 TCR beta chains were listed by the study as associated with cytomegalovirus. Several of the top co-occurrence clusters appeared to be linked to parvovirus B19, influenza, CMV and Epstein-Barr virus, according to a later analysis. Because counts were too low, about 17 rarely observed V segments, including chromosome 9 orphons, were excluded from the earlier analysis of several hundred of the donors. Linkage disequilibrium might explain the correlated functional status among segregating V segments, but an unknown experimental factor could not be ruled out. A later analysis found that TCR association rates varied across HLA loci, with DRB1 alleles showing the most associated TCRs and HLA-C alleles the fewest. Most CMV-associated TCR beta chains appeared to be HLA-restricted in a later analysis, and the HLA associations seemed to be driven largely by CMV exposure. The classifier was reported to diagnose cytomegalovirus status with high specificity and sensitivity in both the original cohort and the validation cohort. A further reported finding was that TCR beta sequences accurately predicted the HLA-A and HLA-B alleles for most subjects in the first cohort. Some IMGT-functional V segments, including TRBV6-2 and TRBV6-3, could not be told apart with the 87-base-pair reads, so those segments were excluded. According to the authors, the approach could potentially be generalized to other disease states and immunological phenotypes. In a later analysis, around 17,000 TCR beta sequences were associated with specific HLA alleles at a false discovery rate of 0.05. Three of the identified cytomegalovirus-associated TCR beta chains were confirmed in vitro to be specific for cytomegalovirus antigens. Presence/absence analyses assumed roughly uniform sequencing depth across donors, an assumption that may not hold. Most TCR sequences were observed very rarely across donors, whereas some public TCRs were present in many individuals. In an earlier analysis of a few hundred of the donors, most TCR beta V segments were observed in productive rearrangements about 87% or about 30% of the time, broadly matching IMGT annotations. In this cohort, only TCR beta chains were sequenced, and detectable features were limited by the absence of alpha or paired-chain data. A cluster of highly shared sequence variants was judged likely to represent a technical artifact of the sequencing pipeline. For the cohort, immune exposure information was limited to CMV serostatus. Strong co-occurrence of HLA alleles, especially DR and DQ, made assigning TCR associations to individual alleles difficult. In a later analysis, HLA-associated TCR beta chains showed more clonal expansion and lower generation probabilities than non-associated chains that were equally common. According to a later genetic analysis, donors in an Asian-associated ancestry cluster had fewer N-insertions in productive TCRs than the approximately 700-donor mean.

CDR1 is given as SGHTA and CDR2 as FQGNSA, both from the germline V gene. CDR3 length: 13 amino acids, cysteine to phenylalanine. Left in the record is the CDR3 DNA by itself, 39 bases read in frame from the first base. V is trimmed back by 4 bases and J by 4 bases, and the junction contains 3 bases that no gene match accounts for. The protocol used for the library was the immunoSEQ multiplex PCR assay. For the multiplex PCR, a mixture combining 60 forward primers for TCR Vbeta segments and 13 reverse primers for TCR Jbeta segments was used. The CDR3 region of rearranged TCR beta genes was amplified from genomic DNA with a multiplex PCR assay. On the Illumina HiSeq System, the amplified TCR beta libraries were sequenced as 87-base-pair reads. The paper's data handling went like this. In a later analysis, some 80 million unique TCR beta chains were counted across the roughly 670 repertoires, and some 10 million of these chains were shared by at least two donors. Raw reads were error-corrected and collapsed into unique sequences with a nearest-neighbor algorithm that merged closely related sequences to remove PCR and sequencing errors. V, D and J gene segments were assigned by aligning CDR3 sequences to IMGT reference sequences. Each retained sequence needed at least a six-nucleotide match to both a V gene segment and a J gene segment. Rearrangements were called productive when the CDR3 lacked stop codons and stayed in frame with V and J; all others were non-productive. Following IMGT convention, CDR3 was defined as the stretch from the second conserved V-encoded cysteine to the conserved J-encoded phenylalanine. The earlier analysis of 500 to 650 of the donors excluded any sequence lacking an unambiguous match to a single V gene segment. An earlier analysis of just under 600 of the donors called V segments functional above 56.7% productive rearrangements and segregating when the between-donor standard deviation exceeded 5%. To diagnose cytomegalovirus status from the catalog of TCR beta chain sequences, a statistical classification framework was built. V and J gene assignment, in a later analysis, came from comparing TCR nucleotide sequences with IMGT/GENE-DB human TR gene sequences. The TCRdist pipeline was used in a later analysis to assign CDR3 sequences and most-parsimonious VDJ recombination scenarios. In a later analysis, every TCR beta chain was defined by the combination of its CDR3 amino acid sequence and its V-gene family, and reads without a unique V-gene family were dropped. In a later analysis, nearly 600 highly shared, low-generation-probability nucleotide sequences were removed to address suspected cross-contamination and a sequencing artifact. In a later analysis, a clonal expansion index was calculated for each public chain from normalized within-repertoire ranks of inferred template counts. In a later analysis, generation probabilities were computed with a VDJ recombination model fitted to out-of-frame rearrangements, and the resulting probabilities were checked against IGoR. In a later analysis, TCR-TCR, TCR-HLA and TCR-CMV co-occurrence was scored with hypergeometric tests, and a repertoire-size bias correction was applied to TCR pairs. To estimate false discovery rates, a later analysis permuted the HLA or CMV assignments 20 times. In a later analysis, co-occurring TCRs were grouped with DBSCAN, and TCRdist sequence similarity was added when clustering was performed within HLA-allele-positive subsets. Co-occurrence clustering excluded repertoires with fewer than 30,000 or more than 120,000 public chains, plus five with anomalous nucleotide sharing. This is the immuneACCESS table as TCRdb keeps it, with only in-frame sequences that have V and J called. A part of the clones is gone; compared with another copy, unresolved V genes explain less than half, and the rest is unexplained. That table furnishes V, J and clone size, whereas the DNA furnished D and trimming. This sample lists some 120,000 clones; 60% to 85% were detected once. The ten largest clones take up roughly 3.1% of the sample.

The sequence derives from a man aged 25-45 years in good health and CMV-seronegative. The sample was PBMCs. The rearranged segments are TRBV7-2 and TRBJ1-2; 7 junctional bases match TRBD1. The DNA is TGTGCCAGCAGCTCCGACAGGGTCTATGGCTACACCTTC. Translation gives CASSSDRVYGYTF.